The 13 T cell receptor beta chains given below trace back to one sample, sequenced in a study of primary melanoma T cells and metastatic recurrence. Produced via immunoSEQ multiplex PCR; TCRdb's table is partial and in-frame only. The sample lists some 1,300 clones; 85% to 90% were seen once. What was sequenced was melanoma tumor tissue. These receptor sequences come from a human donor with melanoma.

This clone is labeled as large (0.1 to 1%). The chain carries TRBV12-5 and TRBJ2-3, with 7 bases lining up with TRBD1. CDR3 length equals 13 residues. Germline V CDR1 and CDR2: LGHNT, FRNRAP. The CDR3 DNA reads TGTGCCAGCAAGTCAGGGGGTGGAGATACGCAGTATTTT. This gives the protein CASKSGGGDTQYF.

V usage is TRBV23-1 and J usage is TRBJ2-2; 10 bases align to TRBD2. TRBV23-1 is filed as an ORF, its function uncertain. Losses at the gene ends were 6 bases for V and 7 bases for J; bases not matched to a gene: 11. The CDR3 is 16 residues long. The DNA for the CDR3 is TGCGCCAGCAGCTACCTTAGCGGGAGGACGGGCGGGGAGCTGTTTTTT. This encodes CASSYLSGRTGGELFF.

This sequence joins TRBV10-2 and TRBJ2-7, with 7 bases identical to TRBD1. Germline CDR1 is WSHSY and CDR2 is SAAADI. V trimming: 6 bases; J trimming: 7 bases; junction bases outside the gene matches: 12. The CDR3 is 14 residues long. The CDR3: CASSPGTVTREQYV. CDR3 nucleotides: TGCGCCAGCAGCCCCGGGACAGTCACGAGGGAGCAGTACGTC.

This clone showed up just once. The J gene is TRBJ2-3, the V gene TRBV18; D unclear. The V end was cut by 2 bases, the J end by 6 bases, with 6 bases between. This CDR3 contains 12 residues. Germline loops: CDR1 KGHSH, CDR2 LQKENI. The CDR3 is CASSPRSDTQYF. In DNA form, the CDR3 reads TGTGCCAGCTCACCAAGGAGCGATACGCAGTATTTT.

This chain connects TRBV7-1 to TRBJ2-1; D gene uncertain. Being an ORF, TRBV7-1 has a function that is uncertain. V was trimmed by 5 bases and J by 2 bases, leaving 7 bases between them. The CDR3 is 13 amino acids. The CDR3 sequence is CASSVGPYNEQFF. The CDR3 DNA sequence: TGTGCCAGCAGCGTAGGACCCTACAATGAGCAGTTCTTC.

The chain employs TRBV18 and TRBJ1-5; D not resolved. Trimming took 4 bases from V and 0 from J, leaving 4 bases between them. The germline gives CDR1 KGHSH, CDR2 LQKENI. CDR3 length: 13 residues. The CDR3 reads CASSLDSNQPQHF. DNA of the CDR3: TGTGCCAGCTCACTAGATAGCAATCAGCCCCAGCATTTT.

CDR3 loop: CASRFRLSGRPLYEQYV. CDR3 in DNA: TGTGCAAGTCGCTTCCGGCTTAGCGGGAGGCCCCTATACGAGCAGTACGTC. The chain carries TRBV12-2 and TRBJ2-7; the table calls TRBD2, which could not be checked here. TRBV12-2 is labeled a pseudogene. The length of the CDR3 is 17 residues.

The rearrangement links TRBV5-1 to TRBJ1-1, with TRBD1 identical over 8 bases. CDR1 and CDR2 (germline): SGHRS, YFSETQ. V shed 4 bases, J shed 4 bases, and the junction held 12 bases outside the gene matches. This CDR3 comprises 16 residues. In nucleotides, the CDR3 is TGCGCCAGCAGCCCTCCTTTGACAGGGGAGATCACTGAAGCTTTCTTT. Translating it yields CASSPPLTGEITEAFF.

The V gene is TRBV7-7, the J gene TRBJ2-5, with D possibly matching TRBD1 (6 bases). Germline V gene sequence: CDR1 SSHAT, CDR2 FNYEAQ (reference sequence). The CDR3 sequence is 15 residues long. V lost 1 base and J lost 2, with 11 bases in between. CDR3 sequence: CASSLESGEQETQYF. The CDR3 region has the DNA TGTGCCAGCAGCTTAGAGTCAGGGGAGCAAGAGACCCAGTACTTC.

The rearrangement uses TRBV22-1 and TRBJ2-3; the table's D call, TRBD2, was not checked against the DNA. TRBV22-1 is a listed pseudogene. The CDR3 is 15 residues long. CDR3 loop: CASSQSGRETDTQYF. The CDR3 bases are TGTGCCAGCAGCCAAAGCGGGAGGGAAACAGATACGCAGTATTTT.

This chain links TRBV5-1 with TRBJ2-5; TRBD2 matches 9 bases. Germline trimming cut 4 bases from V and 3 bases from J; bases unmatched to any gene: 4. This CDR3 comprises 14 residues. The germline V gene has CDR1 SGHRS and CDR2 YFSETQ. CDR3 bases: TGCGCCAGCAGCCAGACTAGCGGAGAAGAGACCCAGTACTTC. Protein: CASSQTSGEETQYF.

V gene TRBV19 combines with J gene TRBJ1-1; perhaps TRBD1 as D (5 bases). Germline V gives CDR1 LNHDA, CDR2 SQIVND (reference sequence). The V end lost 7 bases, the J end lost 1 base, and 13 bases lay between the germline ends. The CDR3 loop spans 14 amino acids. The CDR3 sequence: CASTADTRNTEAFF. As DNA, the CDR3 is TGTGCCAGTACTGCGGACACCCGGAACACTGAAGCTTTCTTT.

V gene TRBV19 combines with J gene TRBJ2-1; D might be TRBD2 (6 bases). Germline V CDR1 and CDR2: LNHDA, SQIVND (reference sequence). The CDR3 spans 15 residues. V shed 6 bases and J shed 9 bases, with 21 bases lying between them. CDR3 in amino acids: CASSGLRRAYSEQFF. The CDR3 region has the DNA TGTGCCAGTAGCGGGTTGAGGAGGGCTTATAGTGAGCAGTTCTTC.